The 17 T cell receptor beta chains listed next were all sequenced from one sample in a study of PD-1 blockade in classical Hodgkin lymphoma. Time point given: cycle 4 day 1 (C4D1), after more than five weeks of nivolumab. Each patient experienced a relapse that followed autologous stem cell transplantation, and brentuximab vedotin exposure varied. Clones were read by immunoSEQ multiplex PCR, and TCRdb kept only the in-frame ones, dropping some. The sample lists 31,000 or so clones, 81% occurring once. This specimen consisted of peripheral blood mononuclear cells (PBMCs), obtained before the fourth cycle of nivolumab. The receptors originated from a human donor with classical Hodgkin lymphoma.

Only one count was recorded for this clone. The chain employs TRBV10-3 and TRBJ2-2; 9 bases align to TRBD1. This CDR3 has 15 residues. The germline V gene encodes CDR1 ENHRY and CDR2 SYGVKD. The V segment lost 6 bases and the J segment 5 bases; nucleotides outside the gene matches: 7. CDR3 DNA sequence: TGTGCCATCAGCATACGACAGGGGGGGACCGGGGAGCTGTTTTTT. Amino acids: CAISIRQGGTGELFF.

In this sample, this clone turned up once. The CDR3, as DNA: TGTGCCAGTATGGGGGGACTAAGCGGGACACCTAGCACAGATACGCAGTATTTT. Translating gives CASMGGLSGTPSTDTQYF. This sequence joins TRBV19 and TRBJ2-3, with D tentatively TRBD2 (7 bases). Looked up from germline, CDR1 is LNHDA and CDR2 is SQIVND (reference sequence). The V and J ends lost 7 bases and 0 bases respectively, with 23 bases between them. The CDR3 sequence is 18 residues long.

The chain links TRBV7-8 to TRBJ2-3; D possibly corresponds to TRBD2 (6 bases). From germline, CDR1 is SGHVS and CDR2 FQNEAQ. This CDR3 has 15 amino acids. Trimming shortened V by 3 bases and J by 4 bases, and 14 bases separated the two germline ends. For the CDR3, the DNA is TGTGCCAGCAGCTTGGGGGGAACTATAGCAGATACGCAGTATTTT. Protein product: CASSLGGTIADTQYF.

The gene calls are TRBV25-1 and TRBJ2-2, with D perhaps TRBD1 or TRBD2 (6 bases each). Trimming removed 0 bases from V and 6 bases from J, with 14 bases in between. Per germline, CDR1 MGHDK and CDR2 SYGVNS. This CDR3 is built from 16 residues. CDR3 in DNA: TGTGCCAGCAGTGAATATAATTACAGGGAGGCCGGGGAGCTGTTTTTT. It translates to CASSEYNYREAGELFF. Combining the CDR3 with reference TRBV25-1 and TRBJ2-2 gives the whole variable domain EADIYQTPRYLVIGTGKKITLECSQTMGHDKMYWYQQDPGMELHLIHYSYGVNSTEKGDLSSESTVSRIRTEHFPLTLESARPSHTSQYLCASSEYNYREAGELFFGEGSRLTVL.

The chain joins TRBV27 to TRBJ2-5, with 10 bases identical to TRBD1. The germline CDR1 and CDR2 sequences are MNHEY and SMNVEV (reference sequence). The ends lost 3 bases at V and 1 base at J; junction bases unmatched: 2. The CDR3 has 15 amino acids. CDR3: CASSFGTGVQETQYF. CDR3 coding DNA: TGTGCCAGCAGTTTCGGGACAGGGGTCCAAGAGACCCAGTACTTC.

J is TRBJ1-1 and V is TRBV19; D ambiguous. From germline, CDR1 is LNHDA and CDR2 SQIVND (reference sequence). The germline V and J ends were trimmed by 7 bases and 9 bases, with 12 bases remaining between them. The CDR3 consists of 11 residues. The CDR3 region has the DNA TGTGCCAGTAAAACCCCGGGCAAAGCTTTCTTT. Translated: CASKTPGKAFF.

This chain links TRBV4-2 with TRBJ2-3; the match to TRBD2 covers 8 bases. The CDR3 runs 15 residues. Germline loops: CDR1 LGHNA, CDR2 YNFKEQ. Trimming cost V 3 bases and J 1 base; bases outside gene matches: 3. The CDR3: CASSQAGLGTDTQYF. The CDR3 DNA follows: TGTGCCAGCAGCCAGGCGGGACTAGGCACAGATACGCAGTATTTT.

V gene TRBV7-2 combines with J gene TRBJ1-5; D gene uncertain. Germline V gene lookup returns CDR1 SGHTA and CDR2 FQGNSA. V was pared by 1 base and J by 4 bases, with 11 bases between. The CDR3 consists of 15 residues. This CDR3 reads CASSLGRQTNQPQHF. DNA of the CDR3: TGTGCCAGCAGCTTAGGGCGGCAGACGAATCAGCCCCAGCATTTT.

J is TRBJ1-3 and V is TRBV28; possibly TRBD1 for D (5 bases). The germline V and J ends were trimmed by 6 bases and 0 bases, with 15 bases remaining between them. The CDR3 spans 16 residues. The germline V gene encodes CDR1 MDHEN and CDR2 SYDVKM. DNA for the CDR3: TGTGCCAGCAGGGGGGACGGTTTGAGCTCTGGAAACACCATATATTTT. It yields the protein CASRGDGLSSGNTIYF.

The gene calls are TRBV7-2 and TRBJ1-2; 9 bases are a match to TRBD1. V lost 3 bases to trimming and J lost 8 bases; unmatched junction nucleotides: 13. This CDR3 has 16 residues. CDR1 is SGHTA, CDR2 FQGNSA, per germline. The CDR3 is CASSFGTGTSISGYTF. The CDR3 DNA is TGTGCCAGCAGCTTTGGGACAGGGACCTCTATTTCCGGCTACACCTTC.

The CDR3 sequence is CASRDMYTEAFF. The CDR3 region has the DNA TGTGCCTCTAGGGATATGTACACTGAAGCTTTCTTT. The chain links TRBV10-3 to TRBJ1-1; D not resolved. Trimming stripped 11 bases from V and 3 bases from J, with 13 bases between. The germline CDR1 and CDR2 sequences are ENHRY and SYGVKD. This CDR3 has 12 residues.

This clone was seen once. The chain has TRBV9 and TRBJ2-7; D remains ambiguous. The germline CDR1 and CDR2 sequences are SGDLS and YYNGEE. Trimming removed 0 bases at V and 7 bases at J, with 5 bases between. The length of the CDR3 is 11 residues. CDR3 nucleotides: TGTGCCAGCAGCGTAGTGGCAGAGCAGTACGTC. Residues: CASSVVAEQYV.

This clone was counted a single time. The rearrangement links TRBV6-1 to TRBJ2-5, with D perhaps given as TRBD1 or TRBD2 (5 bases each). Trimming removed 6 bases from V and 5 bases from J, with 13 bases in between. This CDR3 has 13 residues. Germline V gene lookup returns CDR1 MNHNS and CDR2 SASEGT. The CDR3 sequence: CASSAHEGETQYF. The CDR3 DNA sequence: TGTGCCAGCAGCGCTCATGAGGGGGAGACCCAGTACTTC.

The CDR3 bases are TGTGCCAGCAGCATTCCAGGGGGCGGATTCGCTGAAGCTTTCTTT. Translated, it gives CASSIPGGGFAEAFF. The chain links TRBV5-6 to TRBJ1-1; 8 bases align to TRBD1. Germline trimming cut 4 bases from V and 6 bases from J; bases unmatched to any gene: 11. Germline V gene sequence: CDR1 SGHDT, CDR2 YYEEEE. This CDR3 spans 15 amino acids.

The V call is TRBV7-9, the J call TRBJ1-2; a possible D gene is TRBD1 (5 bases). Germline CDR1 SEHNR, CDR2 FQNEAQ (reference sequence). V lost 5 bases to trimming and J lost 5 bases, with 12 bases between them. The CDR3 is made up of 13 amino acids. CDR3 protein: CASSTGGGYGYTF. Written as DNA, the CDR3 is TGTGCCAGCAGCACCGGTGGGGGGTATGGCTACACCTTC.

V gene TRBV25-1 combines with J gene TRBJ1-1; D is possibly TRBD1 (5 bases). Trimming cost V 3 bases and J 5 bases, with 7 bases left between them. The CDR3 contains 12 residues. CDR1 is MGHDK and CDR2 is SYGVNS in the germline V gene. For the CDR3, the DNA is TGTGCCAGCAGTGATGGGGGTACTGAAGCTTTCTTT. It encodes CASSDGGTEAFF.

The rearrangement joins TRBV15 to TRBJ1-5; D is uncertain. The CDR3 totals 13 residues. Deletions cut 7 bases from V and 2 bases from J, with 9 bases between. The germline V gene has CDR1 LNHNV and CDR2 YYDKDF (reference sequence). As DNA, the CDR3 is TGTGCCACCAACAAGGGAGGCAATCAGCCCCAGCATTTT. Protein: CATNKGGNQPQHF.